Included here is one T cell receptor beta chain sequence, with context. This specimen comes from a study of blood T cell repertoires in COVID-19. Study-level information: Acute and convalescent COVID-19 samples came from the United States, Italy and Spain. Sources were T cells, B-cell-depleted T cells, or PBMCs; the material itself was cDNA or gDNA.

The CDR3 sequence is 12 residues long. Trimming removed 7 bases at V and 9 bases at J, with 15 bases between. Germline V CDR1 and CDR2: LNHDA, SQIVND (reference sequence). Study processing details: How many nucleated cells were present was estimated from reference gene primer amplification. TCRdb keeps only in-frame clones here, not all; method: immunoSEQ multiplex PCR. For V, J and clone size, that table is used; D and trimming come from the DNA. This sample has under 50,000 clones, with approximately 85% found just once. The TCR comes from a human donor in a cohort sampled during active COVID-19. The chain uses TRBV19 and TRBJ1-1; perhaps TRBD1 as D (6 bases). Material: peripheral blood. CDR3 protein: CASNRPGGQAFF. DNA for the CDR3: TGTGCCAGTAACAGACCCGGGGGGCAAGCTTTCTTT.